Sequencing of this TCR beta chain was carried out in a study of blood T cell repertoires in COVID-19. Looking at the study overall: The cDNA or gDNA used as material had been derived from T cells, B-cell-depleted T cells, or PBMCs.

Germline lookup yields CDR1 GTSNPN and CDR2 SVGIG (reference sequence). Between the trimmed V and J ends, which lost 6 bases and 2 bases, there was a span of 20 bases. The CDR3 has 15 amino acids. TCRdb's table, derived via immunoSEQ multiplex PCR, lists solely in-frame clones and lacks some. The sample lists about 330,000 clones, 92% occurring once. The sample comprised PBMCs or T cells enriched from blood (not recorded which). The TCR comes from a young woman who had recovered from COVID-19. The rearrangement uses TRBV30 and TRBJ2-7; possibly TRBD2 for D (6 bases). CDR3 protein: CACRTPEGLPYEQYF. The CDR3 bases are TGTGCCTGCCGTACCCCGGAGGGGCTTCCCTACGAGCAGTACTTC.